The present TCR beta chain was sequenced within a study of cytomegalovirus exposure and HLA in healthy donors. The table lists this clone with a count of one. Its antigen is currently unknown. The donors were in the approximately 120-subject validation cohort, distinct from the roughly 600-subject first cohort. Study conclusions and caveats: Diagnosis of cytomegalovirus status made by the classifier reportedly showed high specificity and sensitivity. Confirmation in vitro established that a few CMV-associated chains were specific for CMV antigens. TCR clusters originating in the first cohort tended to co-occur in the roughly 120 validation repertoires, according to a later analysis.

The length of the CDR3 is 19 residues. The germline CDR1 and CDR2 sequences are SGHRS and YFSETQ. Trimming removed 2 bases from V and 4 bases from J, with 24 bases in between. Sequencing used immunoSEQ multiplex PCR; TCRdb keeps in-frame clones, though not all of them. This table holds roughly 120,000 clones, roughly 90% found once. The specimen was PBMCs. The TCR was taken from a woman younger than 35 in good health and CMV-seropositive. The chain has TRBV5-1 and TRBJ2-2; weak D call: TRBD2 (6 bases). CDR3 in amino acids: CASSLVRLVPRFGTGELFF. The CDR3 nucleotides read TGCGCCAGCAGCTTAGTCAGACTAGTCCCTCGGTTCGGCACCGGGGAGCTGTTTTTT.